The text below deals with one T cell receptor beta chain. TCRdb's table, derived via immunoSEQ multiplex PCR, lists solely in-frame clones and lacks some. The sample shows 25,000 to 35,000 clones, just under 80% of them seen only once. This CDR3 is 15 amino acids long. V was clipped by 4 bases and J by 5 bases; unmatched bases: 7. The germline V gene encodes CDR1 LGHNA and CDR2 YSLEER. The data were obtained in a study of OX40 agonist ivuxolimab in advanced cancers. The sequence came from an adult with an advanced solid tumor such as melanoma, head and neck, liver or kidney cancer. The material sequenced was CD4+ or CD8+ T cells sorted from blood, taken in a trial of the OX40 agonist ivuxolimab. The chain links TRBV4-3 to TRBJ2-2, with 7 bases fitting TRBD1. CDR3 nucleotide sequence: TGCGCCAGCAGCCGCCACAGGGGTAATACCGGGGAGCTGTTTTTT. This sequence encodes CASSRHRGNTGELFF.